In this sample, the clone carrying this TCR beta chain turned up once. V was shortened by 4 bases and J by 6 bases, with 17 bases between the two germline ends. The CDR3 is 14 amino acids. Per the germline V gene, CDR1 is SGHKS and CDR2 is YYEKEE (reference sequence). The entry originates in a study of blood T cell repertoires in COVID-19. Study-wide background: The United States, Italy and Spain were the sources of the acute and convalescent COVID-19 samples. T cells, B-cell-depleted T cells, or PBMCs provided the cDNA or gDNA that served as material.

Methods used by the authors: Nucleated cell number was recorded as an estimate derived from reference gene primer amplification. Clones were sequenced by immunoSEQ multiplex PCR, and TCRdb holds only the in-frame ones, with some missing. That table is the source of V, J and clone size, and D and trimming were worked out from the DNA. Among about 270,000 clones listed, 86% were seen once. The gene calls are TRBV5-5 and TRBJ2-7, with TRBD1 as a possible D gene (6 bases). The source material was peripheral blood. The sequence came from a woman aged 30 to 39 with COVID-19, enrolled during active disease. The CDR3 DNA reads TGTGCCAGCAGCACGTACCGACAGGCCTTCGAGCAGTACTTC. This encodes CASSTYRQAFEQYF. Full variable domain (rest looked up from reference TRBV5-5 and TRBJ2-7): DAGVTQSPTHLIKTRGQQVTLRCSPISGHKSVSWYQQVLGQGPQFIFQYYEKEERGRGNFPDRFSARQFPNYSSELNVNALLLGDSALYLCASSTYRQAFEQYFGPGTRLTVT.